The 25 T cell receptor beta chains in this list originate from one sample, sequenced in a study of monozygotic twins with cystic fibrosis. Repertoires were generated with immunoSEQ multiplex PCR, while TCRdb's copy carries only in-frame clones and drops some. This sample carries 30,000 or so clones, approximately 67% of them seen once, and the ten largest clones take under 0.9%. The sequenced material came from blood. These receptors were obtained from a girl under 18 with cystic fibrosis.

This chain's CDR3 is CASSRPTDTQYF. The CDR3 coding sequence is TGTGCCAGCAGCCGTCCTACAGATACGCAGTATTTT. The chain recombines TRBV7-9 with TRBJ2-3, with D unclear. Trimming shortened V by 5 bases and J by 3 bases, and 6 bases separated the two germline ends. Germline assignment: CDR1 SEHNR and CDR2 FQNEAQ (reference sequence). The CDR3 covers 12 residues.

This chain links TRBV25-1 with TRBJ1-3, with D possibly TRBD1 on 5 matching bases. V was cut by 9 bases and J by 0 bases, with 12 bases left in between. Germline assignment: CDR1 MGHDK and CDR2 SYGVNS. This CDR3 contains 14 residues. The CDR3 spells CARTDGTSGNTIYF. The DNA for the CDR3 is TGTGCCAGAACTGACGGGACCTCTGGAAACACCATATATTTT.

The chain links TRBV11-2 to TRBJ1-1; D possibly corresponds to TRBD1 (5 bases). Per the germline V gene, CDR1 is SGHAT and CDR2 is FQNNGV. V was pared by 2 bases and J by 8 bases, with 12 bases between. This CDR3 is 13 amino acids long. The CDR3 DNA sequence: TGTGCCAGCAGCTTATTTGGGACCGGGGAAGCTTTCTTT. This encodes CASSLFGTGEAFF.

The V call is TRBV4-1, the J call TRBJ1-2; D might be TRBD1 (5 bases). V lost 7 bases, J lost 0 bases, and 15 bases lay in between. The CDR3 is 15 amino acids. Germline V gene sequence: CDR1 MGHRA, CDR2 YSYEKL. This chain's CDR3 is CASTPWGGPNYGYTF. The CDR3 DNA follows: TGCGCCAGCACACCTTGGGGGGGTCCTAACTATGGCTACACCTTC.

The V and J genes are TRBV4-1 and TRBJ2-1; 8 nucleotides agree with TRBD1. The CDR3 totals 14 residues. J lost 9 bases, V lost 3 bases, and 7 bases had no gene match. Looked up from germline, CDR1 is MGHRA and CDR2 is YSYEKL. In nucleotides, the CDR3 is TGCGCCAGCAGCCACGGACTCCAGGGGGCTGAGCAGTTCTTC. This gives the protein CASSHGLQGAEQFF.

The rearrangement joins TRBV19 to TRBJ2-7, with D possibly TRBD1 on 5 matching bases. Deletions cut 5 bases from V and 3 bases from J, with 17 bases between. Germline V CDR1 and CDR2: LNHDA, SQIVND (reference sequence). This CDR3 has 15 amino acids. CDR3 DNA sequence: TGTGCCAGTAGTCTCGCCGGACATGGACGCTACGAGCAGTACTTC. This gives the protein CASSLAGHGRYEQYF. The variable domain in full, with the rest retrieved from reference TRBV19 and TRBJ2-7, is DGGITQSPKYLFRKEGQNVTLSCEQNLNHDAMYWYRQDPGQGLRLIYYSQIVNDFQKGDIAEGYSVSREKKESFPLTVTSAQKNPTAFYLCASSLAGHGRYEQYFGPGTRLTVT.

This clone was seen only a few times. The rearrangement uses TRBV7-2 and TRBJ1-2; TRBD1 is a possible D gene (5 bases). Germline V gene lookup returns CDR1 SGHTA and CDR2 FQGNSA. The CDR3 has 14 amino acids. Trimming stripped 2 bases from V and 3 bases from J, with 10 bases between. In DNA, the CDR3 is TGTGCCAGCAGCTTAAGCACAGGCCACTATGGCTACACCTTC. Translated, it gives CASSLSTGHYGYTF.

CDR3 amino acids: CASSERFIRAAKEQYF. The CDR3 nucleotides are TGTGCCAGCAGTGAACGTTTTATCAGGGCGGCGAAAGAGCAGTACTTC. The J gene is TRBJ2-7, the V gene TRBV25-1; D perhaps matches TRBD1 (5 bases). The CDR3 extends over 16 amino acids. Germline V lookup: CDR1 MGHDK, CDR2 SYGVNS. The V end was cut by 2 bases, the J end by 7 bases, with 21 bases between.

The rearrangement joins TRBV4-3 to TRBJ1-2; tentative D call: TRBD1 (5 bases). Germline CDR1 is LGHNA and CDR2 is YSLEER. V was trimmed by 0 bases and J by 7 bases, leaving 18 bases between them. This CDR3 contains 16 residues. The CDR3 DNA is TGCGCCAGCAGCCAAGATCGGGGCCTACAGATAGGTGGCTACACCTTC. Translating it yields CASSQDRGLQIGGYTF.

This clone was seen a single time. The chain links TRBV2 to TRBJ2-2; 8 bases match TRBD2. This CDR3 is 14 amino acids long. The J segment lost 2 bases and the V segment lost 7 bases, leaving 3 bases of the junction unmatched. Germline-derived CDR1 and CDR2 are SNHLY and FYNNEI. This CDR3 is CASKAGVNTGELFF. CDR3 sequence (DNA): TGTGCCAGCAAAGCGGGAGTCAACACCGGGGAGCTGTTTTTT.

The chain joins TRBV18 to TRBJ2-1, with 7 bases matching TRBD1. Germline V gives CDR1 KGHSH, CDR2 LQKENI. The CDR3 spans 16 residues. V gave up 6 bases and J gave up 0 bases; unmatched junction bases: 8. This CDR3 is CASSPRTGGSYNEQFF. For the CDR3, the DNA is TGTGCCAGCTCCCCCCGGACAGGAGGCTCCTACAATGAGCAGTTCTTC.

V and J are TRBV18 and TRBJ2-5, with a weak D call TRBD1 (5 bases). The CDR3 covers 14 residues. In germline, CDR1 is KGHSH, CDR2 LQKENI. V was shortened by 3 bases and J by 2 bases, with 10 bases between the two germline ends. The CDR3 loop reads CASSPEQEQETQYF. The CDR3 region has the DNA TGTGCCAGCTCACCCGAACAGGAGCAAGAGACCCAGTACTTC.

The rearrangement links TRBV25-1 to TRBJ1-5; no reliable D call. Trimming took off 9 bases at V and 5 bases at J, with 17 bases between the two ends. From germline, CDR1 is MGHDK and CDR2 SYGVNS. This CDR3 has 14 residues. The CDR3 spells CARWTIPTHQPQHF. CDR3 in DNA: TGTGCCAGATGGACGATCCCGACCCATCAGCCCCAGCATTTT.

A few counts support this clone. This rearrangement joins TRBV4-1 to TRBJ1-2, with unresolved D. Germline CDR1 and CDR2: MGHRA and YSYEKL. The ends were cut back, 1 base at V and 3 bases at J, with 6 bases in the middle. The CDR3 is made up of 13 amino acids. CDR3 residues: CASSQGSHYGYTF. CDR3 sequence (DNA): TGCGCCAGCAGCCAAGGGTCCCACTATGGCTACACCTTC.

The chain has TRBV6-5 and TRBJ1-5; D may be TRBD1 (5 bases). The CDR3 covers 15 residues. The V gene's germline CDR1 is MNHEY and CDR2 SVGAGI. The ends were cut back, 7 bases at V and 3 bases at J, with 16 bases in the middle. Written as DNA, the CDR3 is TGTGCCAGCACCCGGGACGGATCCTTCAATCAGCCCCAGCATTTT. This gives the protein CASTRDGSFNQPQHF.

The chain's CDR3 is CASSPSGTYNEQFF. CDR3 nucleotide sequence: TGTGCCAGCAGTCCGTCAGGGACCTACAATGAGCAGTTCTTC. The chain employs TRBV27 and TRBJ2-1, with D perhaps matching TRBD1 (5 bases). V lost 5 bases and J 2 bases, leaving 10 bases between the germline ends. The CDR3 has 14 residues. CDR1 and CDR2 (germline): MNHEY, SMNVEV (reference sequence).

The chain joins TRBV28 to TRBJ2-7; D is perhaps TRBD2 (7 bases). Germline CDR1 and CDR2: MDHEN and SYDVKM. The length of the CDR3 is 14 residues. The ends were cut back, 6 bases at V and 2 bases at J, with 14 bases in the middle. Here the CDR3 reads CASRWSGGPYEQYF. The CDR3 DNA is TGTGCCAGCAGGTGGTCCGGGGGGCCCTACGAGCAGTACTTC.

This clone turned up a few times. Here the CDR3 reads CASSRDRTSGSLGSIDTQYF. The CDR3 region has the DNA TGTGCCAGCAGCAGAGACAGGACTAGCGGGAGCCTAGGAAGTATAGATACGCAGTATTTT. The chain uses TRBV2 and TRBJ2-3; TRBD2 matches 13 bases. This CDR3 spans 20 amino acids. J lost 5 bases, V lost 6 bases, and 20 bases had no gene match. Germline V gene data show CDR1 as SNHLY and CDR2 as FYNNEI.

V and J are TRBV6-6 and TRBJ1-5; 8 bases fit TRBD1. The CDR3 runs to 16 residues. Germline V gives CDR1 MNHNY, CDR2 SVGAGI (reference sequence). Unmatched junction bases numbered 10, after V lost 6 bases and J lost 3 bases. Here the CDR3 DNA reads TGTGCCAGCAGCCTTTTTAGCAGGGGGCACAATCAGCCCCAGCATTTT. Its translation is CASSLFSRGHNQPQHF.

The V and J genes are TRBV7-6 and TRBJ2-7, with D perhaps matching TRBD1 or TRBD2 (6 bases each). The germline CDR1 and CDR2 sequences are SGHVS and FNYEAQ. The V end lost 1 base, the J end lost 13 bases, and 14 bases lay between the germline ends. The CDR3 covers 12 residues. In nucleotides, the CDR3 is TGTGCCAGCAGCTTAGAGGGGGGCCCGCGTTACTTC. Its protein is CASSLEGGPRYF.

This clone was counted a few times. In nucleotides, the CDR3 is TGTGCCAGCAGCCAAGAGGAGCTTCCGGGACAGGGGGCTTACGAGCAGTACGTC. Translation gives CASSQEELPGQGAYEQYV. The V and J genes are TRBV14 and TRBJ2-7, with 12 positions matching TRBD1. V lost 0 bases and J lost 4; bases outside the gene matches: 10. The CDR3 is made up of 18 amino acids. CDR1 is SGHDN, CDR2 FVKESK, per germline.

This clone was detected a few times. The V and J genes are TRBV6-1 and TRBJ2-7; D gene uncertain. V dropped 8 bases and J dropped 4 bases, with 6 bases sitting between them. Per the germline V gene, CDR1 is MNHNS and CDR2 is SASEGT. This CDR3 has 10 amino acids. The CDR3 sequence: CASWAYEQYF. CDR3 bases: TGTGCCAGCTGGGCGTACGAGCAGTACTTC.

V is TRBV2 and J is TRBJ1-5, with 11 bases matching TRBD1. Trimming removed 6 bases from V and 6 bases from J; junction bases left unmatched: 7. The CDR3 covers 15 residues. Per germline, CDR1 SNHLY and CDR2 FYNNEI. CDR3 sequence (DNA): TGTGCCAGCAGGCGAGGACAGGGGGCGAGTCAGCCCCAGCATTTT. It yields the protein CASRRGQGASQPQHF. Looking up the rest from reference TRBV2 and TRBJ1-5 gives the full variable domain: EPEVTQTPSHQVTQMGQEVILRCVPISNHLYFYWYRQILGQKVEFLVSFYNNEISEKSEIFDDQFSVERPDGSNFTLKIRSTKLEDSAMYFCASRRGQGASQPQHFGDGTRLSIL.

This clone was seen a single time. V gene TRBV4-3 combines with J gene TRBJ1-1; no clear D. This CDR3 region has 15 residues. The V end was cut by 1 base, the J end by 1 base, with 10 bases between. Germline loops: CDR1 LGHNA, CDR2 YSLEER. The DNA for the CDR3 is TGCGCCAGCAGCCAAGCCCTTTTGGGGAACACTGAAGCTTTCTTT. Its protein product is CASSQALLGNTEAFF.

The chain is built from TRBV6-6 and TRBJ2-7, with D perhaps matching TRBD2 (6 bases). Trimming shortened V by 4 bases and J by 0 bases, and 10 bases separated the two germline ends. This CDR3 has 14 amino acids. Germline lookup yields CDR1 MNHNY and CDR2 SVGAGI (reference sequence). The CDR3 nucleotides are TGTGCCAGCAGTTTCGCGGGGAGCTCCTACGAGCAGTACTTC. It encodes CASSFAGSSYEQYF.